Listed here are 30 T cell receptor beta chains from one sample, sequenced in a study of cytomegalovirus exposure and HLA in healthy donors. This PCR relied on a set of 60 Vbeta primers and 13 Jbeta primers. Only in-frame clones appear in the TCRdb table, and some are missing; sequencing was by immunoSEQ multiplex PCR. The sample has 120,000 or so clones; 65% to 80% are singletons. The sequenced material came from PBMCs. The receptor set was obtained from a man aged 25 to 45 in good health and CMV-seropositive.

The CDR3 reads CASSPSTAGGPRADTQYF. DNA of the CDR3: TGTGCCAGCAGCCCTAGTACAGCGGGGGGGCCTCGGGCAGATACGCAGTATTTT. J is TRBJ2-3 and V is TRBV7-2, with 10 bases lining up with TRBD2. The CDR3 is 18 amino acids. V trimming: 5 bases; J trimming: 4 bases; junction bases outside the gene matches: 15. CDR1 and CDR2 from the germline V gene are SGHTA and FQGNSA.

V usage is TRBV9 and J usage is TRBJ2-1; tentatively, D is TRBD2 (5 bases). The V and J ends lost 0 bases and 4 bases respectively, with 11 bases between them. Germline loops: CDR1 SGDLS, CDR2 YYNGEE. The CDR3 runs to 15 residues. The CDR3 DNA follows: TGTGCCAGCAGCGTAGGGGCTAGCCAATACAATGAGCAGTTCTTC. Protein: CASSVGASQYNEQFF.

The chain links TRBV2 to TRBJ2-5; 9 nucleotides align to TRBD1. The CDR3 loop spans 13 amino acids. V trimming: 6 bases; J trimming: 10 bases; junction bases outside the gene matches: 9. The germline V gene encodes CDR1 SNHLY and CDR2 FYNNEI. The CDR3 here is CASSPGTGIFQYF. The CDR3 DNA sequence: TGTGCCAGCAGCCCCGGGACAGGGATTTTCCAGTACTTC.

A few counts support this clone. V and J are TRBV11-3 and TRBJ1-1; 9 bases are a match to TRBD1. CDR1 SGHNT and CDR2 YENEEA come from the germline V gene. With 5 bases clipped from V and 1 base from J, the junction kept 2 bases outside the gene matches. There are 14 residues in the CDR3. CDR3 in DNA: TGTGCCAGCAGCCGGGACAGGGAGAACACTGAAGCTTTCTTT. Translating gives CASSRDRENTEAFF.

The gene calls are TRBV5-4 and TRBJ2-7; D unresolved. V lost 0 bases and J lost 6, with 16 bases in between. The CDR3 runs to 15 residues. Germline V gives CDR1 SGHNT, CDR2 YYREEE (reference sequence). CDR3 DNA sequence: TGTGCCAGCAGCTTGGATTACGCGCGAGGATCCGAGCAGTACTTC. Its protein product is CASSLDYARGSEQYF.

The rearrangement uses TRBV27 and TRBJ2-2; perhaps TRBD2 as D (7 bases). The germline V and J ends were trimmed by 5 bases and 4 bases, with 11 bases remaining between them. Germline CDR1 is MNHEY and CDR2 is SMNVEV (reference sequence). The CDR3 is made up of 14 amino acids. In nucleotides, the CDR3 is TGTGCCAGCAGTCTGGGGGGGGCCACCGGGGAGCTGTTTTTT. It codes for CASSLGGATGELFF.

The rearrangement uses TRBV29-1 and TRBJ2-1; the D is unclear. The CDR3 is made up of 10 amino acids. CDR1 and CDR2 (germline): SQVTM, ANQGSEA. Trimming stripped 7 bases from V and 4 bases from J, with 5 bases between. Here the CDR3 reads CSAMYNEQFF. CDR3 DNA sequence: TGCAGCGCTATGTACAATGAGCAGTTCTTC.

Notes on this clone: The junction and the germline gene differ at one end; a read error may be behind it. The V call is TRBV29-1, the J call TRBJ2-2, with D possibly being TRBD2 (6 bases). The CDR3 contains 16 residues. Germline V lookup: CDR1 SQVTM, CDR2 ANQGSEA. The CDR3 protein is CSAEEAGRQNTGELFF. Written as DNA, the CDR3 is TGCAGCGCTGAAGAGGCGGGGAGGCAGAACACCGGGGAGCTGTTTTTT.

This clone was counted between two and nine times. Other nucleotide sequences from this sample produce the same CDR3. The genes are TRBV19 and TRBJ1-1, with a tentative D call TRBD1 (5 bases). Trimming took 3 bases from V and 2 from J, leaving 7 bases between them. Germline lookup yields CDR1 LNHDA and CDR2 SQIVND (reference sequence). The CDR3 length is 13 residues. The DNA of the CDR3 is TGTGCCAGTAGTATCGGGGGAAACACTGAAGCTTTCTTT. Its protein product is CASSIGGNTEAFF. Full variable domain (missing parts from reference TRBV19 and TRBJ1-1): DGGITQSPKYLFRKEGQNVTLSCEQNLNHDAMYWYRQDPGQGLRLIYYSQIVNDFQKGDIAEGYSVSREKKESFPLTVTSAQKNPTAFYLCASSIGGNTEAFFGQGTRLTVV.

The chain uses TRBV4-1 and TRBJ2-1; perhaps TRBD2 as D (5 bases). Germline CDR1 is MGHRA and CDR2 is YSYEKL. This CDR3 has 14 amino acids. The germline V and J ends were trimmed by 4 bases and 5 bases, with 12 bases remaining between them. In DNA form, the CDR3 reads TGCGCCAGCAGCCCACAGACGGGAAACAATGAGCAGTTCTTC. Translating gives CASSPQTGNNEQFF.

The table lists this clone with a count of one. The chain carries TRBV9 and TRBJ2-5; 12 bases map to TRBD2. The ends lost 0 bases at V and 3 bases at J; junction bases unmatched: 6. CDR1 and CDR2 (germline): SGDLS, YYNGEE. This CDR3 contains 17 residues. The CDR3 region has the DNA TGTGCCAGCAGCGTAGCAGGACTAGCGGGGACCAAAGAGACCCAGTACTTC. This codes for CASSVAGLAGTKETQYF.

This clone was detected only a few times. The V and J genes are TRBV5-5 and TRBJ1-2; D might be TRBD1 (5 bases). CDR3 length equals 12 residues. V shed 2 bases and J shed 12 bases, with 14 bases lying between them. The germline gives CDR1 SGHKS, CDR2 YYEKEE (reference sequence). The CDR3 region is CASSLPGLQNTF. The CDR3 coding sequence is TGTGCCAGCAGCTTACCGGGACTCCAGAACACCTTC.

This chain joins TRBV7-8 and TRBJ1-2; no clear D gene. This CDR3 region has 18 residues. Trimming took 6 bases from V and 8 from J, leaving 31 bases between them. Germline V gene lookup returns CDR1 SGHVS and CDR2 FQNEAQ. For the CDR3, the DNA is TGTGCCAGCAGACTATTTCGCAACCCACTGGGAGGTGTAGAAGGCTACACCTTC. It yields the protein CASRLFRNPLGGVEGYTF.

The sample holds one count of this clone. The chain is built from TRBV29-1 and TRBJ1-2; D possibly corresponds to TRBD1 (5 bases). Germline V gene data show CDR1 as SQVTM and CDR2 as ANQGSEA. The CDR3 sequence is 12 residues long. Trimming stripped 1 base from V and 8 bases from J, with 11 bases between. The CDR3 nucleotides read TGCAGCGTTGAAGCCCAGGGCGGCGGCTACACCTTC. Amino acid sequence: CSVEAQGGGYTF. The entire variable domain, with the rest obtained from reference TRBV29-1 and TRBJ1-2, is as follows: SAVISQKPSRDICQRGTSLTIQCQVDSQVTMMFWYRQQPGQSLTLIATANQGSEATYESGFVIDKFPISRPNLTFSTLTVSNMSPEDSSIYLCSVEAQGGGYTFGSGTRLTVV.

Here the CDR3 DNA reads TGTGCCAGCAACAACGGGGGGATTGTGGAAAAACTGTTTTTT. This encodes CASNNGGIVEKLFF. J is TRBJ1-4 and V is TRBV28, with TRBD1 as a possible D gene (5 bases). The CDR3 runs to 14 residues. V was shortened by 7 bases and J by 8 bases, with 17 bases between the two germline ends. Germline-derived CDR1 and CDR2 are MDHEN and SYDVKM.

This clone appeared a single time. The genes are TRBV2 and TRBJ2-2, with 11 bases that match TRBD2. The V gene's germline CDR1 is SNHLY and CDR2 FYNNEI. The trim removed 5 bases at V and 5 bases at J, leaving 7 bases unmatched. CDR3 length: 16 amino acids. The CDR3 sequence: CASSLTSGGGTGELFF. In DNA, the CDR3 is TGTGCCAGCAGTTTAACTAGCGGGGGAGGGACCGGGGAGCTGTTTTTT.

The chain recombines TRBV19 with TRBJ2-3; 7 bases agree with TRBD1. This CDR3 is built from 16 residues. Trimming took 3 bases from V and 1 from J; bases not matched to a gene: 7. Germline-derived CDR1 and CDR2 are LNHDA and SQIVND (reference sequence). As DNA, the CDR3 is TGTGCCAGTAGTATTCCCGGACAGGTTGGCACAGATACGCAGTATTTT. This sequence encodes CASSIPGQVGTDTQYF.

The chain uses TRBV30 and TRBJ2-6; TRBD1 agrees at 8 bases. This CDR3 contains 18 residues. V dropped 6 bases and J dropped 0; count of bases not matched to a gene: 13. CDR1 and CDR2 (germline): GTSNPN, SVGIG (reference sequence). The CDR3: CACRARDRRHSGANVLTF. Written as DNA, the CDR3 is TGTGCCTGCCGGGCCCGGGACAGGAGACACTCTGGGGCCAACGTCCTGACTTTC.

This clone was seen more than once but under ten times. The chain couples TRBV19 to TRBJ1-2, with D perhaps TRBD1 (6 bases). The CDR3 extends over 15 amino acids. V gave up 7 bases and J gave up 3 bases, with 18 bases separating them. Germline values: CDR1 LNHDA, CDR2 SQIVND (reference sequence). This chain's CDR3 is CASTLFGTTDYGYTF. In nucleotides, the CDR3 is TGTGCCAGTACCCTATTCGGGACAACTGACTATGGCTACACCTTC.

The chain combines TRBV2 with TRBJ2-3; tentatively, D is TRBD2 (6 bases). V was trimmed by 8 bases and J by 0 bases, leaving 21 bases between them. The germline V gene has CDR1 SNHLY and CDR2 FYNNEI. The CDR3 is made up of 17 amino acids. The CDR3 region has the DNA TGTGCCAGCCCCCGGGACTTGAACCAGTTTAGCACAGATACGCAGTATTTT. Amino acids: CASPRDLNQFSTDTQYF.

The chain is built from TRBV5-1 and TRBJ2-6; D is ambiguous. The CDR3 length is 15 residues. Trimming removed 5 bases at V and 0 bases at J, with 9 bases between. Germline V gene sequence: CDR1 SGHRS, CDR2 YFSETQ. The CDR3 reads CASRNRVSGANVLTF. The DNA for the CDR3 is TGCGCCAGCAGAAACCGGGTCTCTGGGGCCAACGTCCTGACTTTC.

The chain links TRBV5-5 to TRBJ1-6; D is undetermined. The germline V and J ends were trimmed by 1 base and 8 bases, with 13 bases remaining between them. From germline, CDR1 is SGHKS and CDR2 YYEKEE (reference sequence). This CDR3 comprises 15 residues. Here the CDR3 reads CASSLRWAPDSPLHF. Here the CDR3 DNA reads TGTGCCAGCAGCTTGAGATGGGCTCCGGATTCACCCCTCCACTTT.

The chain uses TRBV2 and TRBJ1-6, with 7 bases fitting TRBD1. V was pared by 6 bases and J by 6 bases, with 5 bases of the junction left unmatched. This CDR3 region has 14 residues. Per the germline V gene, CDR1 is SNHLY and CDR2 is FYNNEI. The CDR3 DNA is TGTGCCAGCAGGCCGACAGGGATTAATTCACCCCTCCACTTT. Amino acids: CASRPTGINSPLHF.

Only a few counts were recorded for this clone. The gene calls are TRBV4-3 and TRBJ2-7, with D tentatively TRBD2 (5 bases). The CDR3 covers 17 residues. Looked up from germline, CDR1 is LGHNA and CDR2 is YSLEER. Trimming stripped 0 bases from V and 5 bases from J, with 20 bases between. The CDR3 reads CASSQDFRGLRRDEQYF. CDR3 bases: TGCGCCAGCAGCCAAGATTTTAGAGGGCTACGTAGGGACGAGCAGTACTTC.

The chain couples TRBV2 to TRBJ2-7; 9 bases fit TRBD1. The CDR3 has 13 residues. The trim removed 7 bases at V and 2 bases at J, leaving 3 bases unmatched. The germline V gene encodes CDR1 SNHLY and CDR2 FYNNEI. CDR3 in amino acids: CASKRDRAYEQYF. In DNA, the CDR3 is TGTGCCAGCAAAAGGGACAGGGCCTACGAGCAGTACTTC.

The J gene is TRBJ2-4, the V gene TRBV7-2, with a tentative D call TRBD1 (5 bases). CDR1 is SGHTA and CDR2 is FQGNSA in the germline V gene. This CDR3 is built from 16 residues. V was trimmed by 1 base and J by 1 base, leaving 11 bases between them. CDR3 in amino acids: CASSLGRGAAKNIQYF. The DNA of the CDR3 is TGTGCCAGCAGCTTAGGAAGGGGCGCGGCCAAAAACATTCAGTACTTC. Together with reference TRBV7-2 and TRBJ2-4, the CDR3 gives the full variable domain: GAGVSQSPSNKVTEKGKDVELRCDPISGHTALYWYRQSLGQGLEFLIYFQGNSAPDKSGLPSDRFSAERTGGSVSTLTIQRTQQEDSAVYLCASSLGRGAAKNIQYFGAGTRLSVL.

The genes are TRBV18 and TRBJ1-6; TRBD1 is a possible D gene (6 bases). CDR3 size: 18 residues. V lost 4 bases and J lost 0, with 16 bases in between. Germline V gene data show CDR1 as KGHSH and CDR2 as LQKENI. The CDR3: CASSLATGLSSYNSPLHF. The CDR3 region has the DNA TGTGCCAGCTCACTCGCGACAGGCCTGAGCTCCTATAATTCACCCCTCCACTTT.

The chain couples TRBV5-8 to TRBJ2-1, with 8 bases matching TRBD1. The CDR3 has 15 residues. The germline V gene has CDR1 SGHTS and CDR2 YDEGEE. The J segment lost 7 bases and the V segment lost 1 base, leaving 7 bases of the junction unmatched. The CDR3 is CASSLWQGAGNEQFF. The CDR3 DNA follows: TGTGCCAGCAGCTTGTGGCAGGGGGCGGGTAATGAGCAGTTCTTC.

CDR3 bases: TGTGCCAGCAGCTTAGGCTCGGGGGGGGGATCGGAGACCCAGTACTTC. This codes for CASSLGSGGGSETQYF. The V and J genes are TRBV7-9 and TRBJ2-5, with 8 bases that match TRBD2. V gave up 1 base and J gave up 5 bases; unmatched junction bases: 9. The CDR3 totals 16 residues. The germline V gene has CDR1 SEHNR and CDR2 FQNEAQ (reference sequence).

The chain employs TRBV30 and TRBJ2-1; TRBD2 matches at 9 bases. There are 17 residues in the CDR3. Losses at the gene ends were 3 bases for V and 0 bases for J; bases not matched to a gene: 9. Germline V CDR1 and CDR2: GTSNPN, SVGIG (reference sequence). CDR3 region: CAWRDLAGPSSYNEQFF. DNA for the CDR3: TGTGCCTGGAGGGACCTAGCGGGGCCCAGCTCCTACAATGAGCAGTTCTTC.